This T cell receptor beta chain was documented in a study of blood T cell repertoires in COVID-19. Study as a whole: The study drew acute and convalescent COVID-19 samples from the United States, Italy and Spain. Nucleic acid was either cDNA or gDNA, and it came from T cells, B-cell-depleted T cells, or PBMCs.

As originally analysed: Amplification of reference gene primers provided the estimated nucleated cell counts. Here immunoSEQ multiplex PCR was the method, and the copy in TCRdb shows in-frame clones only, minus some. That table furnishes V, J and clone size, whereas the DNA furnished D and trimming. There are 310,000 or so clones in the sample; 88% occur only once, and approximately 10% lies in the top ten. Seattle patients were enrolled during active infection and followed longitudinally. V lost 6 bases to trimming and J lost 4 bases; unmatched junction nucleotides: 8. Germline CDR1 MGHRA, CDR2 YSYEKL. This CDR3 contains 15 residues.

Material: peripheral blood. The chain links TRBV4-1 to TRBJ1-2; the match to TRBD1 covers 10 bases. This clonotype originated in a woman aged 25 to 45 with COVID-19, enrolled during active disease. As DNA, the CDR3 is TGCGCCAGCAGAAGGACAGGGGGTCTGGGCTATGGCTACACCTTC. This codes for CASRRTGGLGYGYTF.